This record covers a single T cell receptor (beta chain). Its antigen is unknown. This sample was included in a study of T-cell memory formation after mild COVID-19. Findings and limits, study-wide: There were some responding clones in pre-infection memory, which suggested that cross-reactive memory had joined. Whereas later expanders leaned CD4+, clones contracting day 15 to 85 showed a balanced CD4/CD8 makeup. Contracting clones localized mainly to CM and EM when CD4+ and mainly to EMRA when CD8+.

CDR3 length: 13 amino acids. Trimming removed 8 bases from V and 0 bases from J; junction bases left unmatched: 2. Researchers used 5'RACE with constant-segment primers to make TCR alpha and TCR beta cDNA libraries that carry sample barcodes and UMIs. TCRdb fed the 5' RACE reads into MiXCR, producing one record per CDR3 protein. The sample has under 200,000 distinct CDR3 sequences; about 9.9% are singletons. Sequenced sample: PBMCs or a T cell subset sorted from them (not recorded which). The chain uses TRBV12-3 or TRBV12-4 and TRBJ1-1; the match to TRBD1 covers 8 bases. The TCR was taken from a man aged 18 to 30 who had mild COVID-19 (a few samples of this study predate the infection). Cell type and time point are not known. DNA of the CDR3: TGTGCCAGCGCGGACAGGGTGAACACTGAAGCTTTCTTT. Amino acids: CASADRVNTEAFF.